This T cell receptor (beta chain) was obtained from a study of cytomegalovirus exposure and HLA in healthy donors. Study-wide points: Rarity marked most TCR sequences, yet some public TCRs occurred in many donors. TCR beta sequences numbering around 15,000 were associated with HLA alleles at 0.05 false discovery rate in a later analysis. Earlier findings revealed that most TCR beta V segments proved productive either about 87% or about 30% of the time. Presence/absence analyses assumed roughly uniform sequencing depth across donors, which may not hold.

This clone was seen a single time. Its antigen is unknown. This PCR relied on a set of 60 Vbeta primers and 13 Jbeta primers. Using immunoSEQ multiplex PCR, the repertoire was profiled, and TCRdb retains in-frame clones only, with some absent. This sample carries about 220,000 clones, 82% of them seen once, and the ten largest clones take roughly 6%. Germline CDR1 is SEHNR and CDR2 is FQNEAQ (reference sequence). V gave up 5 bases and J gave up 5 bases; unmatched junction bases: 7. The CDR3 runs to 16 residues. The V gene is TRBV7-9, the J gene TRBJ2-5, with 14 bases lining up with TRBD2. The sequencing sample was made of PBMCs. The sequence was obtained from a middle-aged man in good health and CMV-seropositive. The CDR3 DNA reads as TGTGCCAGCAGCAGACTAGCGGGAGGGCCGGGGGAGACCCAGTACTTC. Translation gives CASSRLAGGPGETQYF.